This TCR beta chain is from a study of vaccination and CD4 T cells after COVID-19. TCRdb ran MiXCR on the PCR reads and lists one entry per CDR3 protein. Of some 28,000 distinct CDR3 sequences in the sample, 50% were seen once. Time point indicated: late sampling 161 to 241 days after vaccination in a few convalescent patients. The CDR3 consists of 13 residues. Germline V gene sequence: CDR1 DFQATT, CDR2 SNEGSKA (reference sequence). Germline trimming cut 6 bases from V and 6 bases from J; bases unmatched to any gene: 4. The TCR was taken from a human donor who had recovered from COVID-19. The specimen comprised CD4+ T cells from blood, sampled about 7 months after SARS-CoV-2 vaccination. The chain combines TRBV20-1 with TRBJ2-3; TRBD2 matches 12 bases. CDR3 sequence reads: CSATLAGGDTQYF. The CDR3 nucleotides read TGCAGTGCGACACTAGCGGGAGGCGATACGCAGTATTTT.